This TCR beta chain was retrieved from a study of CD8 T cells in Susac syndrome. Across the study: Treatment status at blood draw for the Susac syndrome patients was therapy-naive, corticosteroids, or intravenous immunoglobulin alone.

Negative isolation yielded CD8+ and CD4+ T cells; FACS enriched TEMRA cells. This clonotype has only one observation. After extraction with the RNeasy kit, roughly 0.5 to 1 ug of the RNA was reverse transcribed using random hexamers. By means of immunoSEQ multiplex PCR, TCR beta CDR3 spanning 54 Vbeta and 13 Jbeta underwent amplification. Via MiXCR, TCRdb re-called the immunoSEQ multiplex PCR reads, giving one row per CDR3 protein. The top ten clones hold 0.098% of a sample with around 170,000 distinct CDR3 sequences, 95% of them seen once. V lost 6 bases, J lost 4 bases, and 15 bases lay in between. This CDR3 region has 15 residues.

The sequencing sample was made of CD4+ T cells from PBMCs. This receptor was identified in a human donor with Susac syndrome. This chain links TRBV12-3 or TRBV12-4 with TRBJ2-2; the D gene is possibly TRBD1 (6 bases). The CDR3 DNA is TGTGCCAGCAGACTCAGACAGGAGCGCACCGGGGAGCTGTTTTTT. This gives the protein CASRLRQERTGELFF.